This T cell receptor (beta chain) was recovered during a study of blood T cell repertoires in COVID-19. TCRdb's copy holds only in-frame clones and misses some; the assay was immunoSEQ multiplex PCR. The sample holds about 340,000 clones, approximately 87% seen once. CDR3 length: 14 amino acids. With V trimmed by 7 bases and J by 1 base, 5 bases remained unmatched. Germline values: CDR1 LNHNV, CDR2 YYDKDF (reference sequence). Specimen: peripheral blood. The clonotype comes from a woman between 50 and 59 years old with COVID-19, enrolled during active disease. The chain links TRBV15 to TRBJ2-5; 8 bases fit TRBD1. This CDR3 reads CATKKGQAQETQYF. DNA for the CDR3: TGTGCCACCAAAAAGGGACAGGCCCAAGAGACCCAGTACTTC.